This T cell receptor beta chain comes out of a study of blood T cell repertoires in COVID-19. The CDR3 consists of 16 residues. V lost 6 bases to trimming and J lost 2 bases; unmatched junction nucleotides: 13. Germline assignment: CDR1 ENHRY and CDR2 SYGVKD. Original methodology: Nucleated cell number was recorded as an estimate derived from reference gene primer amplification. Assay: immunoSEQ multiplex PCR; the TCRdb copy retains only in-frame clones and omits some. That table is the source of V, J and clone size, and D and trimming were worked out from the DNA. The table records roughly 250,000 clones, approximately 83% of them present only once. Categorization into cohorts depended on clinical history that participants reported.

Sequencing was performed on PBMCs or T cells enriched from blood (not recorded which). The sequence was obtained from a woman in her 30s who had recovered from COVID-19. The J gene is TRBJ2-7, the V gene TRBV10-3; TRBD1 agrees at 7 bases. CDR3 DNA: TGTGCCATCAGCAAAACTAAGGGGACAGCAGCCTACGAGCAGTACTTC. It encodes CAISKTKGTAAYEQYF.